Below, 26 T cell receptor beta chains from the same sample are listed, as sequenced in a study of blood T cell repertoires in COVID-19. Measured with immunoSEQ multiplex PCR; TCRdb has only the in-frame clones, and not every one. The sample carries about 360,000 clones, roughly 90% recorded once. Sequencing input: PBMCs or T cells enriched from blood (not recorded which). The receptors here all came from a woman between 40 and 50 years old with acute COVID-19.

The CDR3 sequence is CASSQTGAFYEQYF. The CDR3 DNA reads as TGTGCCAGTAGTCAAACAGGGGCCTTCTACGAGCAGTACTTC. The chain combines TRBV19 with TRBJ2-7; 7 bases are shared with TRBD1. V was clipped by 5 bases and J by 3 bases; unmatched bases: 7. The CDR3 runs to 14 residues. Germline V gene lookup returns CDR1 LNHDA and CDR2 SQIVND (reference sequence). Filled out from reference TRBV19 and TRBJ2-7, the complete variable domain reads DGGITQSPKYLFRKEGQNVTLSCEQNLNHDAMYWYRQDPGQGLRLIYYSQIVNDFQKGDIAEGYSVSREKKESFPLTVTSAQKNPTAFYLCASSQTGAFYEQYFGPGTRLTVT.

In this sample, this clone turned up once. CDR3 in amino acids: CAINPTGRGDTQYF. The CDR3 nucleotides are TGTGCCATCAACCCGACAGGGAGAGGAGATACGCAGTATTTT. The genes are TRBV10-3 and TRBJ2-3, with TRBD1 identical over 7 bases. Trimming cost V 7 bases and J 5 bases; bases outside gene matches: 9. Germline V gene data show CDR1 as ENHRY and CDR2 as SYGVKD. The CDR3 totals 14 residues.

V and J are TRBV5-6 and TRBJ2-3; 10 bases match TRBD2. The junction had 2 bases not matched to a gene; V was cut back by 1 base and J by 3 bases. Germline assignment: CDR1 SGHDT and CDR2 YYEEEE. There are 15 residues in the CDR3. The CDR3 sequence: CASSLPSGGTDTQYF. In DNA, the CDR3 is TGTGCCAGCAGCTTGCCTAGCGGGGGAACAGATACGCAGTATTTT.

About this clone: This sample includes further DNA sequences coding for the same CDR3. The V call is TRBV3-1 (or the pseudogene TRBV3-2), the J call TRBJ2-3; a weak D match, TRBD2 (6 bases). V was trimmed by 3 bases and J by 5 bases, leaving 9 bases between them. CDR1 is LGHDT and CDR2 is YNNKEL in the germline V gene (reference sequence). CDR3 length: 13 amino acids. The CDR3 DNA is TGTGCCAGCAGCCAGGGCGGGGTAGATACGCAGTATTTT. Amino acid sequence: CASSQGGVDTQYF.

The chain uses TRBV7-8 and TRBJ1-3; D remains ambiguous. The CDR3 is 16 amino acids. Between the trimmed V and J ends, which lost 0 bases and 4 bases, there was a span of 13 bases. Germline CDR1 and CDR2: SGHVS and FQNEAQ. This chain's CDR3 is CASSLAGQLRGNTIYF. The CDR3 coding sequence is TGTGCCAGCAGCTTAGCTGGGCAGCTTCGCGGAAACACCATATATTTT.

V usage is TRBV9 and J usage is TRBJ2-3; TRBD2 agrees at 8 bases. The J segment lost 2 bases and the V segment lost 3 bases, leaving 11 bases of the junction unmatched. Germline V gene sequence: CDR1 SGDLS, CDR2 YYNGEE. The CDR3 loop spans 17 amino acids. CDR3 coding DNA: TGTGCCAGCAGCGCCCTTCGGGGGGGCCTTGCCACAGATACGCAGTATTTT. This translates into CASSALRGGLATDTQYF.

The V and J genes are TRBV4-2 and TRBJ1-3, with D possibly TRBD1 on 6 matching bases. CDR1 and CDR2 (germline): LGHNA, YNFKEQ. V lost 5 bases and J lost 3, with 14 bases in between. This CDR3 spans 15 amino acids. The CDR3 nucleotides are TGTGCCAGCAGCTTTCAGGGGTTGAATGGAAACACCATATATTTT. Translated: CASSFQGLNGNTIYF.

The V call is TRBV3-1 (or the pseudogene TRBV3-2), the J call TRBJ2-5; TRBD1 matches at 7 bases. The CDR3 sequence is 16 residues long. Germline loops: CDR1 LGHDT, CDR2 YNNKEL (reference sequence). V lost 4 bases to trimming and J lost 4 bases; unmatched junction nucleotides: 12. The CDR3 reads CASSPIDTGVRETQYF. CDR3 DNA: TGTGCCAGCAGCCCGATTGATACAGGGGTGCGAGAGACCCAGTACTTC.

To note about this clone: Other nucleotide sequences in the sample specify the same CDR3. CDR3 in amino acids: CASSLQGNSPLHF. DNA of the CDR3: TGTGCCAGCAGTCTGCAGGGAAATTCACCCCTCCACTTT. V is TRBV12-3 or TRBV12-4 and J is TRBJ1-6; a possible D gene is TRBD1 (5 bases). This CDR3 is 13 amino acids long. Trimming shortened V by 5 bases and J by 7 bases, and 9 bases separated the two germline ends.

This chain connects TRBV3-1 (or the pseudogene TRBV3-2) to TRBJ1-3; 8 bases agree with TRBD1. Germline CDR1 LGHDT, CDR2 YNNKEL (reference sequence). The CDR3 runs 14 residues. Trimming cost V 6 bases and J 8 bases; bases outside gene matches: 9. The CDR3 here is CASSLSGGKDTIYF. The CDR3 coding sequence is TGTGCCAGCAGTCTCTCAGGGGGCAAGGACACCATATATTTT.

The chain carries TRBV4-2 and TRBJ2-7, with TRBD2 identical over 9 bases. V was pared by 3 bases and J by 4 bases, with 10 bases of the junction left unmatched. Per the germline V gene, CDR1 is LGHNA and CDR2 is YNFKEQ. This CDR3 is built from 16 residues. In DNA form, the CDR3 reads TGTGCCAGCAGCCATCCCGCTGCGCGGGGGGGATACGAGCAGTACTTC. Its protein is CASSHPAARGGYEQYF.

The chain is built from TRBV4-1 and TRBJ2-7; D may be TRBD1 (5 bases). The germline V gene encodes CDR1 MGHRA and CDR2 YSYEKL. The V end was cut by 1 base, the J end by 6 bases, with 13 bases between. The CDR3 consists of 14 residues. CDR3 nucleotides: TGCGCCAGCAGCCAAGTCTCAGGGTCCCGCGAGCAGTACTTC. It yields the protein CASSQVSGSREQYF.

This clone has only a few counts. The chain couples TRBV28 to TRBJ1-5; TRBD1 matches 9 bases. J lost 7 bases, V lost 3 bases, and 4 bases had no gene match. CDR1 MDHEN and CDR2 SYDVKM come from the germline V gene. The CDR3 has 14 amino acids. DNA of the CDR3: TGTGCCAGCAGTTTTGGACAGGGGATACAGCCCCAGCATTTT. It specifies CASSFGQGIQPQHF.

This clone was recorded only once. The chain joins TRBV6-5 to TRBJ2-3; TRBD2 might be the D (7 bases). CDR1 and CDR2 from the germline V gene are MNHEY and SVGAGI. The CDR3 covers 15 residues. Trimming took off 7 bases at V and 2 bases at J, with 16 bases between the two ends. Here the CDR3 reads CASKGRGLVTDTQYF. The CDR3 DNA reads TGTGCCAGCAAGGGGCGGGGGCTAGTCACAGATACGCAGTATTTT.

In nucleotides, the CDR3 is TGTGCCACCAGTGATTCGGGTCTGGGGGGTAACGAGCAGTACTTC. Amino acids: CATSDSGLGGNEQYF. V is TRBV24-1 and J is TRBJ2-7; a possible D gene is TRBD2 (6 bases). Germline V CDR1 and CDR2: KGHDR, SFDVKD. The CDR3 length is 15 residues. V was shortened by 2 bases and J by 5 bases, with 15 bases between the two germline ends.

This chain links TRBV7-6 with TRBJ2-5; weak D call: TRBD2 (5 bases). The CDR3 is made up of 15 amino acids. The germline gives CDR1 SGHVS, CDR2 FNYEAQ. Trimming removed 1 base from V and 5 bases from J, with 14 bases in between. DNA for the CDR3: TGTGCCAGCAGCTTAGACGGGGTACTGCTGGAGACCCAGTACTTC. This codes for CASSLDGVLLETQYF.

V gene TRBV27 combines with J gene TRBJ1-2; D is uncertain. This CDR3 is built from 13 residues. With 8 bases removed from V and 4 bases from J, the gap between germline ends came to 14 bases. Germline CDR1 reads MNHEY; CDR2 reads SMNVEV (reference sequence). CDR3 sequence (DNA): TGTGCCAGCGGCCTGGGAGTGACCTATGGCTACACCTTC. Its protein product is CASGLGVTYGYTF.

The chain combines TRBV5-1 with TRBJ2-7, with no clear D. CDR3 length: 14 residues. V lost 0 bases and J lost 2, with 9 bases in between. CDR1 is SGHRS and CDR2 is YFSETQ in the germline V gene. CDR3 bases: TGCGCCAGCAGCTTGGTGGCAACCACCTACGAGCAGTACTTC. It specifies CASSLVATTYEQYF. The variable domain in full, with the rest retrieved from reference TRBV5-1 and TRBJ2-7, is KAGVTQTPRYLIKTRGQQVTLSCSPISGHRSVSWYQQTPGQGLQFLFEYFSETQRNKGNFPGRFSGRQFSNSRSEMNVSTLELGDSALYLCASSLVATTYEQYFGPGTRLTVT.

This clone has only one observation. The chain couples TRBV5-1 to TRBJ2-2; D possibly corresponds to TRBD1 (5 bases). Germline CDR1 and CDR2: SGHRS and YFSETQ. Trimming removed 3 bases at V and 6 bases at J, with 9 bases between. The CDR3 has 13 amino acids. CDR3 nucleotides: TGCGCCAGCAGCTGGACAAGCTCCGGGGAGCTGTTTTTT. It codes for CASSWTSSGELFF.

The chain uses TRBV5-8 and TRBJ2-3, with TRBD2 matching over 10 bases. This CDR3 region has 17 residues. The germline gives CDR1 SGHTS, CDR2 YDEGEE. V dropped 3 bases and J dropped 5; count of bases not matched to a gene: 12. CDR3 nucleotides: TGTGCCAGCAGCTCTGGGGCCAGCGGGGGGGCGGGAGATACGCAGTATTTT. It yields the protein CASSSGASGGAGDTQYF. Together with reference TRBV5-8 and TRBJ2-3, the CDR3 gives the full variable domain: EAGVTQSPTHLIKTRGQQATLRCSPISGHTSVYWYQQALGLGLQFLLWYDEGEERNRGNFPPRFSGRQFPNYSSELNVNALELEDSALYLCASSSGASGGAGDTQYFGPGTRLTVL.

This chain uses TRBV27 with TRBJ2-2; D may be TRBD1 (6 bases). Per the germline V gene, CDR1 is MNHEY and CDR2 is SMNVEV (reference sequence). The V end was cut by 4 bases, the J end by 2 bases, with 17 bases between. The CDR3 is 17 residues long. The DNA for the CDR3 is TGTGCCAGCAGTTCCCCTCGTAGAGGGGGAAACACCGGGGAGCTGTTTTTT. This encodes CASSSPRRGGNTGELFF.

The chain is built from TRBV21-1 and TRBJ2-7; the table names TRBD1, a call not compared with the DNA. TRBV21-1 counts as a pseudogene. The CDR3 contains 13 residues. CDR3 region: CASSKALKGQGRF. CDR3 DNA sequence: TGTGCCAGCAGCAAAGCGCTAAAGGGACAGGGACGATTC.

The chain links TRBV12-5 to TRBJ2-3; 7 bases are shared with TRBD2. Germline V gives CDR1 LGHNT, CDR2 FRNRAP. The junction had 5 bases not matched to a gene; V was cut back by 3 bases and J by 2 bases. This CDR3 is 15 amino acids long. CDR3 DNA sequence: TGTGCTAGTGGTTTCGGGGGAGGGGACACAGATACGCAGTATTTT. Protein product: CASGFGGGDTDTQYF.

The chain recombines TRBV19 with TRBJ2-5, with D perhaps matching TRBD1 (6 bases). The germline V gene has CDR1 LNHDA and CDR2 SQIVND (reference sequence). The CDR3 length is 13 residues. V was shortened by 5 bases and J by 2 bases, with 9 bases between the two germline ends. For the CDR3, the DNA is TGTGCCAGTAGTGCGGACAGACAAGAGACCCAGTACTTC. As protein: CASSADRQETQYF.

The chain links TRBV2 to TRBJ2-7; D is ambiguous. CDR3 size: 10 residues. Germline CDR1 is SNHLY and CDR2 is FYNNEI. V shed 4 bases and J shed 6 bases, with 4 bases lying between them. CDR3 sequence: CASSVREQYF. CDR3 DNA sequence: TGTGCCAGCAGTGTCCGCGAGCAGTACTTC.

This chain uses TRBV9 with TRBJ2-3, with 8 bases identical to TRBD2. V shed 3 bases and J 3 bases; nucleotides not matched to a gene: 6. The CDR3 loop spans 15 amino acids. Germline lookup yields CDR1 SGDLS and CDR2 YYNGEE. CDR3 protein: CASSAFSGVTDTQYF. The CDR3 DNA is TGTGCCAGCAGCGCATTTAGCGGGGTAACAGATACGCAGTATTTT.